This T cell receptor (beta chain) was sequenced in a study of Graves' ophthalmopathy and Graves' hyperthyroidism (dated by TCRdb to 2017 to 2018). Concerning the study at large: Peripheral blood was collected before any treatment was given, at the time of initial diagnosis. To tell Graves' ophthalmopathy apart from Graves' hyperthyroidism, and to predict which patients would progress to ophthalmopathy, the study relied on TCR beta repertoire signatures. In total, 135 blood samples were TCR-sequenced: around 42 ophthalmopathy, about 75 hyperthyroidism and about 17 hyperthyroidism-to-ophthalmopathy patients. To explore V-J signatures that distinguish ophthalmopathy from hyperthyroidism, a discovery set of about a hundred patients was enrolled, made up of more than 40 with ophthalmopathy and under 65 with stable hyperthyroidism. For independent validation, a separate cohort was made up of about 18 hyperthyroidism patients plus 17 patients who later progressed from hyperthyroidism to ophthalmopathy. In 6 or 7 hyperthyroidism patients, T-cell repertoires of thyroid tissue and blood were compared. Once sampling was done, hyperthyroidism patients were given methimazole at a starting dose of 30 mg daily, while ophthalmopathy patients were given high-dose intravenous methylprednisolone. The approximately 98 discovery patients were randomly divided into training and test sets at a 7:3 ratio. General findings and caveats noted by the study authors: In validation, the model predicted ophthalmopathy progression with about 70% sensitivity and less than 80% specificity; more than ten predicted patients were CT-confirmed with GO in a median of 6.5 months. Ophthalmopathy was separated from stable hyperthyroidism by the 13-signature model with about 89% sensitivity and 81% to 83% specificity in cross-validation and with 80%/75% in the test set. Sample size was not predetermined statistically, and investigators were not blinded to group allocation. Most of the expanded thyroid clonotypes with a frequency above 0.001 were also detected in blood, and it was suggested that the thyroid immune response may be reflected by blood repertoires.

For repertoire sequencing, the TCR beta CDR3 regions were amplified from RNA transcripts. A first-round RT-PCR used HTBI primers with the Qiagen OneStep RT-PCR kit, followed by a second-round multiplex PCR, size selection and purification. Sequencing of the libraries was carried out on an Illumina HiSeq2000 in paired-end mode with 100 bp reads. Under the source paper's analysis protocol: SOAPnuke was used for read processing, and reads with adapters, uncalled bases, a mean Phred below 15, or no exact constant-primer or identifier match were discarded. High-quality paired reads were merged with COPE v1.2.5. Clonotypes were defined as unique nucleotide sequences and were aligned to IMGT TRB V, D and J references using MiTCR v1.1. The analysis was limited to V-J combinations with a frequency above 0.0001, which together covered more than 98% of repertoires. A TCR clonal expansion and chaos score per V-J combination was defined as the ratio of F50 clonal expansion to chaos observed in the TCRdist matrix. Welch's t-statistics and random forest were used to narrow the features down to around twelve V-J combinations, which were then fed into a naive Bayes classifier. Thyroid-blood repertoire similarity was quantified with the Morisita-Horn index. TCRdb cleaned the public reads at Q25 with fastp, built clones with MiXCR and kept in-frame beta chains. Every entry covers one CDR3 protein and lists the most common genes and DNA from its rows. The V and J calls were not made by the authors but by TCRdb's processing. This sample has hundreds of thousands of distinct CDR3 sequences in its table, and 20% to 25% of those were observed once. Under 3.5% of the sample is held by the ten biggest clonotypes.

Cut back by 7 bases and 2 bases, the V and J ends lie 11 bases apart. From a lookup of the germline V gene, CDR1 and CDR2 are MDHEN and SYDVKM. The CDR3, from cysteine to phenylalanine, totals 13 residues. The retained sequence is limited to the CDR3, 39 bases, with the frame set at the first base. This clonotype was detected ten times or more. This clone's antigen is unknown. Base quality data are lacking; no much larger clone is found one base away. Stable hyperthyroidism was defined as no progression to ophthalmopathy within 18 months of follow-up. Hyperthyroidism patients were newly diagnosed, with disease duration under 2 months, and aged 18 to 65 years. Anyone with other autoimmune diseases, uncontrolled infections, pregnancy or lactation was excluded from the study. Clinical symptoms, serum thyroxine, TRAb, thyroid ultrasound and orbital computed tomography formed the basis of the diagnosis. Ficoll-Paque density gradient centrifugation was used to isolate PBMCs from around 10 ml of fresh peripheral blood. Total RNA was extracted with Trizol reagent and quality-checked on an Agilent 2100 Bioanalyzer.

Sequenced: peripheral blood. This sequence was found in a woman younger than 35 with stable Graves' hyperthyroidism. Donor details come from another sample of the same person, matched by shared clones. The chain joins TRBV28 to TRBJ2-5, with TRBD2 as a weak D call on 5 bases. The DNA reads TGTGCCAGCACCATGGACTTACAAGAGACCCAGTACTTC. Translated, this is CASTMDLQETQYF. Reference TRBV28 and TRBJ2-5 proteins supply the regions before and after the CDR3; the full variable domain is: DVKVTQSSRYLVKRTGEKVFLECVQDMDHENMFWYRQDPGLGLRLIYFSYDVKMKEKGDIPEGYSVSREKKERFSLILESASTNQTSMYLCASTMDLQETQYFGPGTRLLVL.